This T cell receptor (beta chain) appears in the sequencing data of a study of Ad26.COV2.S vaccination and SARS-CoV-2 variants. Study-level results: Vaccine and placebo recipients had similar non-spike TCR breadth. Reports say spike-specific CD8+ and CD4+ T cell responses covered substantial breadth after vaccination.

The treatment was: 19 received Ad26.COV2.S at low or high dose, single or two shots; about five received placebo; per-sample allocation not given. Collection of the samples took place on day 63 after the first injection of vaccine or placebo. Clones were sequenced by immunoSEQ multiplex PCR, and TCRdb holds only the in-frame ones, with some missing. The table lists about 680,000 clones, 80% to 90% of them singletons. The CDR3 contains 15 residues. V lost 0 bases, J lost 6 bases, and 12 bases lay in between. CDR1 and CDR2 from the germline V gene are LGHDT and YNNKEL (reference sequence). Of note for this clone: Antigen specificity is unknown.

V is TRBV3-1 (or the pseudogene TRBV3-2) and J is TRBJ2-4, with D perhaps matching TRBD1 (6 bases). This clonotype was sampled from a person between 18 and 59 years old who received the Ad26.COV2.S COVID-19 vaccine or a placebo. Sequencing used peripheral blood, obtained in a trial of Ad26.COV2.S vaccine versus placebo. The CDR3 spells CASSQDLTGINIQYF. CDR3 in DNA: TGTGCCAGCAGCCAAGATTTAACAGGGATAAACATTCAGTACTTC.